This T cell receptor (beta chain) comes out of a study of PD-1 blockade in classical Hodgkin lymphoma. Study-wide results and caveats: With CD4+ cells, TCR diversity rose significantly by C4D1, but not with CD8+ cells. Patients who responded completely had about the same baseline diversity as newly diagnosed patients. Relapsed/refractory patients reportedly had lower baseline diversity than newly diagnosed patients.

Stated time point: cycle 4 day 1 (C4D1), after 6 weeks of nivolumab. Relapse after autologous stem cell transplantation occurred in every patient, and brentuximab vedotin exposure varied. CDR3 size: 13 residues. The V gene end was trimmed by 4 bases and the J gene end by 3 bases; junction bases not matched to a gene: 3. The V gene's germline CDR1 is SGHRS and CDR2 YFSETQ. The table came from immunoSEQ multiplex PCR; TCRdb's copy has only in-frame clones and leaves some out. The sample has roughly 40,000 clones, 60% to 75% seen once; the top ten hold 3% to 4%. In regard to this clone: The antigen remains unidentified.

The TCR originated in a human donor with classical Hodgkin lymphoma. This sample comprised peripheral blood mononuclear cells (PBMCs), obtained before the fourth cycle of nivolumab. This chain links TRBV5-1 with TRBJ2-7, with TRBD1 matching 8 bases. The CDR3 reads CASSETGVYEQYF. The CDR3 region has the DNA TGCGCCAGCAGCGAGACAGGGGTCTACGAGCAGTACTTC.